This T cell receptor beta chain is from a study of blood T cell repertoires in COVID-19. Study as a whole: Spain, Italy and the United States supplied samples that represented acute and convalescent COVID-19. Sources were T cells, B-cell-depleted T cells, or PBMCs; the material itself was cDNA or gDNA.

V gave up 1 base and J gave up 4 bases; unmatched junction bases: 4. The CDR3 sequence is 14 residues long. CDR1 is GTSNPN and CDR2 is SVGIG in the germline V gene (reference sequence). Authors' methods: How many nucleated cells were present was estimated from reference gene primer amplification. This table comes from immunoSEQ multiplex PCR, and its TCRdb copy is limited to in-frame clones, with some not included. V and J calls and clone size are those listed in that table; D and trimming were worked out from the DNA. The sample consists of 200,000 to 300,000 clones, 88% of them appearing once. The sequencing input was peripheral blood. The chain recombines TRBV30 with TRBJ2-1; 7 nucleotides agree with TRBD2. This sequence originates from a woman younger than 45 with acute or convalescent COVID-19. The CDR3 here is CAWSAGLGYNEQFF. CDR3 coding DNA: TGTGCCTGGAGTGCAGGACTAGGATACAATGAGCAGTTCTTC.